This entry is about one TCR beta chain. This record belongs to a study of cytomegalovirus exposure and HLA in healthy donors. Per germline, CDR1 KGHSH and CDR2 LQKENI. V lost 6 bases, J lost 8 bases, and 10 bases lay in between. The length of the CDR3 is 12 residues. The PCR made use of 60 Vbeta and 13 Jbeta primers. The repertoire was sequenced with immunoSEQ multiplex PCR; TCRdb's copy has only in-frame clones and lacks some. The sample shows some 130,000 clones, and 1.5% to 2% sits with its ten largest clones. Healthy bone marrow donors formed the donor group. The receptor was derived from a middle-aged woman in good health and CMV-seropositive. The chain employs TRBV18 and TRBJ1-4; D uncertain. Sequenced input: PBMCs. The CDR3 DNA reads as TGTGCCAGCTCCTTAAAGCGGGAAAAACTGTTTTTT. It yields the protein CASSLKREKLFF.